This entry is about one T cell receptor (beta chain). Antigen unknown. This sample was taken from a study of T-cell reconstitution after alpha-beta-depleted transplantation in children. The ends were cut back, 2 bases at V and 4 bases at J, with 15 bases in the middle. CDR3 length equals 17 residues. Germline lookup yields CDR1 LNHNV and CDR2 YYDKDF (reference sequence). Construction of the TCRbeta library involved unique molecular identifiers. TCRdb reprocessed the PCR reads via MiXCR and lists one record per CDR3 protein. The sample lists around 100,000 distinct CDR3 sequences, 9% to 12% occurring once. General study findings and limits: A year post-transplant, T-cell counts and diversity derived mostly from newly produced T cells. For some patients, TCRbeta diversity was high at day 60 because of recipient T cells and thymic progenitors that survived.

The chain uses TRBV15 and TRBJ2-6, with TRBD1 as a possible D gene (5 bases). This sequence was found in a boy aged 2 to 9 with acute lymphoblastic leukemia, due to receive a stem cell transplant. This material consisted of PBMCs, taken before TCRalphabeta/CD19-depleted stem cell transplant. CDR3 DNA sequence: TGTGCCACCAGCAGACAGGGAACTACGTACGGGGCCAACGTCCTGACTTTC. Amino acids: CATSRQGTTYGANVLTF.